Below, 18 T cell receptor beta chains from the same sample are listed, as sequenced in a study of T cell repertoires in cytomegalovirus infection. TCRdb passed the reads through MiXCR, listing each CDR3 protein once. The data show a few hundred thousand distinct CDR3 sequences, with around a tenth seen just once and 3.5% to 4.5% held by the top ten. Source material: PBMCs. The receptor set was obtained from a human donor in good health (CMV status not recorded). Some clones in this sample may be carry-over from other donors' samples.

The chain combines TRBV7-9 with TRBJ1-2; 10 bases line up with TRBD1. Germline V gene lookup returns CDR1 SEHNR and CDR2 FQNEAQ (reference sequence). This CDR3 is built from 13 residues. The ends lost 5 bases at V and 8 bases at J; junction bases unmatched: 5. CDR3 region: CASSPRTGGGYTF. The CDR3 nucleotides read TGTGCCAGCAGCCCGAGGACAGGGGGAGGCTACACCTTC.

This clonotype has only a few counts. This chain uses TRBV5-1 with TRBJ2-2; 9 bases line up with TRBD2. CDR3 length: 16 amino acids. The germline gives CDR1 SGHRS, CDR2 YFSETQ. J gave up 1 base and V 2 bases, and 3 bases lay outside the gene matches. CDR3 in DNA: TGCGCCAGCAGCTTCCTAGCGGGAAGGAACACCGGGGAGCTGTTTTTT. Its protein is CASSFLAGRNTGELFF.

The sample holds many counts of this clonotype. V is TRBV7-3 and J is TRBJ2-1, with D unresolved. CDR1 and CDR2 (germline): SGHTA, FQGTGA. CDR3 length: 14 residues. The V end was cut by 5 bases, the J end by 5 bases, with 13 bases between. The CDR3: CASSRTNWDNEQFF. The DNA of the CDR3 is TGTGCCAGCAGCCGAACCAACTGGGACAATGAGCAGTTCTTC.

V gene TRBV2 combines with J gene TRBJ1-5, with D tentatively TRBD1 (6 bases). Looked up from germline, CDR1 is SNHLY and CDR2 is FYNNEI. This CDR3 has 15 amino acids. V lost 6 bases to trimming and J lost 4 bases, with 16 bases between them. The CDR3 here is CASRANQGSNQPQHF. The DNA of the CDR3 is TGTGCCAGCAGAGCAAACCAGGGGTCAAATCAGCCCCAGCATTTT. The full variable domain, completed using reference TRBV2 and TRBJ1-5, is EPEVTQTPSHQVTQMGQEVILRCVPISNHLYFYWYRQILGQKVEFLVSFYNNEISEKSEIFDDQFSVERPDGSNFTLKIRSTKLEDSAMYFCASRANQGSNQPQHFGDGTRLSIL.

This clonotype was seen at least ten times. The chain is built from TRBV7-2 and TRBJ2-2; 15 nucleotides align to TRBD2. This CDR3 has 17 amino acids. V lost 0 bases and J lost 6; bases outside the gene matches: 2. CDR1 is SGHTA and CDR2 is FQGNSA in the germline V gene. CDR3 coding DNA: TGTGCCAGCAGCTTAGCGGGACTAGCGGGAGGTGCCGGGGAGCTGTTTTTT. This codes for CASSLAGLAGGAGELFF.

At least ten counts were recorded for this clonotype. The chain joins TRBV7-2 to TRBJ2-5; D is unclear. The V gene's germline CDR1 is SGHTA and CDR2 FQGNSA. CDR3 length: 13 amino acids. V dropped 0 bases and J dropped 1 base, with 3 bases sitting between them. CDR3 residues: CASSLAPQETQYF. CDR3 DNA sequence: TGTGCCAGCAGCTTAGCCCCCCAAGAGACCCAGTACTTC.

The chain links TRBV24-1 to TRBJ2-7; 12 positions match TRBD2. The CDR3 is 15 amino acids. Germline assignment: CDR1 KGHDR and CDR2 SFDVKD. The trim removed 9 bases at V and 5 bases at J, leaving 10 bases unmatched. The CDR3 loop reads CATGETSGSIHEQYF. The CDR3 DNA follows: TGTGCCACCGGGGAGACTAGCGGGAGTATCCACGAGCAGTACTTC.

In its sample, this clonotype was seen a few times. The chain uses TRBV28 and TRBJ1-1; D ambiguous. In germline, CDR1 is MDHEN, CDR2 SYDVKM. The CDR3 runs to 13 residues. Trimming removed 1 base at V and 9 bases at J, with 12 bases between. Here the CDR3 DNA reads TGTGCCAGCAGTTTATCGGCGGTTTCTAAAGCTTTCTTT. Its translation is CASSLSAVSKAFF.

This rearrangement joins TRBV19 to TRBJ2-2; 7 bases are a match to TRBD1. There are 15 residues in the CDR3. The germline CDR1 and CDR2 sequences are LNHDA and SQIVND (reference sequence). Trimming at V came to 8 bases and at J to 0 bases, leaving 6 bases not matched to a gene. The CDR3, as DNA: TGTGCCAGTCGAGGGGGCCGCGCGAACACCGGGGAGCTGTTTTTT. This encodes CASRGGRANTGELFF. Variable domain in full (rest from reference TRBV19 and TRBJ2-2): DGGITQSPKYLFRKEGQNVTLSCEQNLNHDAMYWYRQDPGQGLRLIYYSQIVNDFQKGDIAEGYSVSREKKESFPLTVTSAQKNPTAFYLCASRGGRANTGELFFGEGSRLTVL.

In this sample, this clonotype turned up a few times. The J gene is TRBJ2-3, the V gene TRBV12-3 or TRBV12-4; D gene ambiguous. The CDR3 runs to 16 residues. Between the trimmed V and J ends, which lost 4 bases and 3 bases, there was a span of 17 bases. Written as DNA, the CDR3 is TGTGCCAGCAGTTCAGTAGTGCTATTCGGGACAGATACGCAGTATTTT. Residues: CASSSVVLFGTDTQYF.

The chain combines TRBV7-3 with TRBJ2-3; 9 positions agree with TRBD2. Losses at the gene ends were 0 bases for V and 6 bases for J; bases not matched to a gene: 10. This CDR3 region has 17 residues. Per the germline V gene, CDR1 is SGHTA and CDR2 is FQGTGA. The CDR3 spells CASSLTFGGGAPDTQYF. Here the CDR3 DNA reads TGTGCCAGCAGCTTAACGTTTGGCGGGGGGGCCCCGGATACGCAGTATTTT.

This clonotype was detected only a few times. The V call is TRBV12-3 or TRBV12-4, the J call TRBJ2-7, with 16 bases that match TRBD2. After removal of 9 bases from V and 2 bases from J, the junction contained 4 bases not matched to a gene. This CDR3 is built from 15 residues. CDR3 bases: TGTGCCAGTACCGGGACTAGCGGGGGGGCCTACGAGCAGTACTTC. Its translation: CASTGTSGGAYEQYF.

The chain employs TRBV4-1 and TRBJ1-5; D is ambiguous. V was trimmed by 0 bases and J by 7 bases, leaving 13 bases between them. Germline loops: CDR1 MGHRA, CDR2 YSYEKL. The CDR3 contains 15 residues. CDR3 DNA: TGCGCCAGCAGCCAAGATCGGTACCTTCCACAGCCCCAGCATTTT. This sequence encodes CASSQDRYLPQPQHF.

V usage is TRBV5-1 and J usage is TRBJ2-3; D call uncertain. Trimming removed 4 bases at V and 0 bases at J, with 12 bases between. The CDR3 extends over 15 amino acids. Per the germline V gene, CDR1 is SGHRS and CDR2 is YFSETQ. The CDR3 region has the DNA TGCGCCAGCAGCCACACCGCGGTTAGCACAGATACGCAGTATTTT. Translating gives CASSHTAVSTDTQYF.

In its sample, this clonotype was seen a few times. CDR3 in DNA: TGTGCCAGCAGTGATAGCTTCTCTGGAAACACCATATATTTT. Protein sequence: CASSDSFSGNTIYF. The chain couples TRBV2 to TRBJ1-3; D is unresolved. The CDR3 has 14 amino acids. Looked up from germline, CDR1 is SNHLY and CDR2 is FYNNEI. The V end lost 3 bases, the J end lost 0 bases, and 6 bases lay between the germline ends.

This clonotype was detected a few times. As DNA, the CDR3 is TGTGCCAGCAGCTCCCTTCGCGGGAGGGAGTTCGGAGCTTTCTTT. It codes for CASSSLRGREFGAFF. This chain uses TRBV7-8 with TRBJ1-1; D not resolved. Germline CDR1 reads SGHVS; CDR2 reads FQNEAQ. Trimming pared 4 bases from V and 10 bases from J, leaving 22 bases between. The CDR3 contains 15 residues. Full variable domain (missing parts from reference TRBV7-8 and TRBJ1-1): GAGVSQSPRYKVAKRGQDVALRCDPISGHVSLFWYQQALGQGPEFLTYFQNEAQLDKSGLPSDRFFAERPEGSVSTLKIQRTQQEDSAVYLCASSSLRGREFGAFFGQGTRLTVV.

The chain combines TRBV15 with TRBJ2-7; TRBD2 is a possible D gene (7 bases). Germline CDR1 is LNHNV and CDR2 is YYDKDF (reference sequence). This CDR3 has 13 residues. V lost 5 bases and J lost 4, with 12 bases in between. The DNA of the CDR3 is TGTGCCACCAGCTTACAGGGAGGGTACGAGCAGTACTTC. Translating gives CATSLQGGYEQYF.

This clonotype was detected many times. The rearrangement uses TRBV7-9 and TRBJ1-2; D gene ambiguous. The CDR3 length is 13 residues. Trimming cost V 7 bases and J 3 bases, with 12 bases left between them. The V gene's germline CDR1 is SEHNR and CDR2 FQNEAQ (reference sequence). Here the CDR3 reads CASTFAGDYGYTF. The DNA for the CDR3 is TGTGCCAGCACCTTCGCGGGCGACTATGGCTACACCTTC.